This T cell receptor (beta chain) came from a study of response to subunit inactivated influenza vaccine. This clonotype came up many times. Its antigen is currently unknown. General observations from the study: Authors suggested each seasonal flu vaccination may recruit only limited numbers of new T cells.

The germline V gene encodes CDR1 SNHLY and CDR2 FYNNEI. Germline trimming cut 8 bases from V and 2 bases from J; bases unmatched to any gene: 11. The CDR3 contains 15 residues. TCRdb reanalysed the RT-PCR reads using MiXCR and keeps one entry per CDR3 protein. The sample shows more than 150,000 distinct CDR3 sequences, about 10% of them seen only once. Sequences were derived from non-naive T cells sorted from PBMCs, sampled on the day of vaccination. The clonotype originates from a man aged 45-65 years who received an inactivated influenza vaccine. V usage is TRBV2 and J usage is TRBJ2-5; TRBD2 agrees at 7 bases. This CDR3 reads CASAGTMLVQETQYF. In nucleotides, the CDR3 is TGTGCCAGCGCCGGGACTATGCTCGTGCAAGAGACCCAGTACTTC.